The rows below give T cell receptor beta chains drawn from one sample of a study of T cell responses to AZD1222 COVID-19 vaccine. Profiling relied on immunoSEQ multiplex PCR, and the TCRdb table lists in-frame clones only, not all of them. The repertoire holds about 110,000 clones, with about 88% as singletons. The source was peripheral blood, collected on day 0 of AZD1222 vaccination. The receptors were sampled from an adult in good health. CDR3s include the opening cysteine and the closing phenylalanine or tryptophan. A D gene is named only where the DNA matches it firmly. Size tells how often a clone was seen (once, few, many) or the class of an expanded clone, and some rows leave it out.

V gene,D gene,J gene,clone size,CDR3 DNA,CDR3 protein
TRBV28,-,TRBJ1-2,few,TGTGCCAGCCTGGAGGCCTTTAGCTATGGCTACACCTTC,CASLEAFSYGYTF
TRBV30,-,TRBJ1-1,-,TGTGCCCTACGCAGGGGATCCAACACTGAAGCTTTCTTT,CALRRGSNTEAFF
TRBV30,-,TRBJ1-5,-,TGTGCCTGGAGTGCAGGGCGCAATCAGCCCCAGCATTTT,CAWSAGRNQPQHF
TRBV6-5,-,TRBJ1-5,-,TGTGCCAGCAGTTTCCCGGGGGGCAGGAGCAATCAGCCCCAGCATTTT,CASSFPGGRSNQPQHF
TRBV19,-,TRBJ1-1,-,TGTGCCAGTAGTGCCCTGGGCAGAACACGGGAGAACACTGAAGCTTTCTTT,CASSALGRTRENTEAFF
TRBV6-6,-,TRBJ1-1,-,TGTGCCAGCAGTACCTGGACAGACTATGGGGCTTTCTTT,CASSTWTDYGAFF
TRBV4-3,-,TRBJ1-3,-,TGCGCCAGCAGCGCCTCTACAGGGTCTGGAAACACCATATATTTT,CASSASTGSGNTIYF
TRBV28,TRBD2,TRBJ2-2,-,TGTGCCAGCAGATACGGACTAGTCGGGGAGCTGTTTTTT,CASRYGLVGELFF
TRBV12-3/TRBV12-4,-,TRBJ2-7,-,TGTGCCAGCAGTTTAAAAGGGGAGCAGTACTTC,CASSLKGEQYF
TRBV5-1,-,TRBJ2-3,-,TGCGCCAGCAGCTTGGACAGAGTCACAGATACGCAGTATTTT,CASSLDRVTDTQYF
TRBV9,-,TRBJ1-5,-,TGTGCCAGCAGCGTAGGGAGCCGGGGCAATCAGCCCCAGCATTTT,CASSVGSRGNQPQHF
TRBV18,TRBD1,TRBJ2-7,-,TGTGCCAGCTCTACCGGGACAGGGATAAACGAGCAGTACTTC,CASSTGTGINEQYF
TRBV11-2,-,TRBJ2-4,-,TGTGCCAGCAGCTTAGCAGGGATGAAAAACATTCAGTACTTC,CASSLAGMKNIQYF
TRBV7-3,TRBD2,TRBJ2-3,-,TGTGCCAGCAGCTCCTCCGGGATTAGCGGGAATACGCAGTATTTT,CASSSSGISGNTQYF
TRBV6-1,TRBD2,TRBJ2-5,-,TGTGCCAGCAGTGAGTGGGTAGCGGGGGCTGAGTACTTC,CASSEWVAGAEYF
TRBV7-6,TRBD1,TRBJ1-3,-,TGTGCCAGCAGCTTAGTAACAGGGGCTGGAAACACCATATATTTT,CASSLVTGAGNTIYF
TRBV7-8,-,TRBJ2-1,-,TGTGCCAGCAGCTTAGCACCCCGGAGCTCCTACAATGAGCAGTTCTTC,CASSLAPRSSYNEQFF
TRBV4-3,TRBD2,TRBJ2-7,-,TGCGCCAGCAGCCAAGATATAACTAGCGGGGGTTACGAGCAGTACTTC,CASSQDITSGGYEQYF
TRBV4-1,TRBD1,TRBJ1-1,-,TGCGCCAGCAGCCTAACACCCGGGACAGGGGACACTGAAGCTTTCTTT,CASSLTPGTGDTEAFF
TRBV6-5,-,TRBJ1-4,-,TGTGCCAGCAAGCCACTGATTAATGAAAAACTGTTTTTT,CASKPLINEKLFF
TRBV9,TRBD2,TRBJ2-1,-,TGTGCCAGCAGCGTAGTTGCCAGCGGGAGGAAGAATGAGCAGTTCTTC,CASSVVASGRKNEQFF
TRBV11-2,-,TRBJ1-1,-,TGTGCCAGCAGCTCACAGATGAACACTGAAGCTTTCTTT,CASSSQMNTEAFF
TRBV6-5,-,TRBJ1-2,-,TGTGCCAGCAGCATAGGGGGGTTTCGGGGCTATGGCTACACCTTC,CASSIGGFRGYGYTF